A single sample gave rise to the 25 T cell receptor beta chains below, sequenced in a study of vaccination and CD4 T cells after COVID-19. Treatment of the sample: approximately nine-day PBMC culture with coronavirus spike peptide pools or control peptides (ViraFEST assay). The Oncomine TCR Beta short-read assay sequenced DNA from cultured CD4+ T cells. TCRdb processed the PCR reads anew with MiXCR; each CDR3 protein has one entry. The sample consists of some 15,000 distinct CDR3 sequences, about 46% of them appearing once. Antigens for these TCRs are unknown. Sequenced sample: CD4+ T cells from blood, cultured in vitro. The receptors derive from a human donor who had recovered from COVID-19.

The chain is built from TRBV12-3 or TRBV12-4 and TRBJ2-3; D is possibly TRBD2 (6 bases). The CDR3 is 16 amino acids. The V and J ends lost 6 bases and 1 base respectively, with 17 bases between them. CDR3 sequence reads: CASSPQGASGTDTQYF. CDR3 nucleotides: TGTGCCAGCAGCCCCCAAGGCGCTAGCGGCACAGATACGCAGTATTTT.

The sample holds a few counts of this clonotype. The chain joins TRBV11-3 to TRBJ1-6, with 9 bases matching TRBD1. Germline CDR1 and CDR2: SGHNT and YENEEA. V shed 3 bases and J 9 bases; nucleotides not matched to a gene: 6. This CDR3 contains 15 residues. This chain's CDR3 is CASSFSDRGGSPLHF. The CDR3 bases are TGTGCCAGCAGCTTTTCGGACAGGGGTGGTTCACCCCTCCACTTT.

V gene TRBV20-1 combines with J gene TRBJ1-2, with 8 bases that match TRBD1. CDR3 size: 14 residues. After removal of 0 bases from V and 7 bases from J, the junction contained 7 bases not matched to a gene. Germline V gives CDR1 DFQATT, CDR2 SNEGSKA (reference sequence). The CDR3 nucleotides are TGCAGTGCTAGAGATGTCTCAGGGGGCCGTGGCTACACCTTC. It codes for CSARDVSGGRGYTF.

The CDR3 spells CASSAQPGGLNTEAFF. CDR3 bases: TGTGCCAGCAGCGCTCAACCGGGGGGGTTGAACACTGAAGCTTTCTTT. The genes are TRBV7-2 and TRBJ1-1, with D possibly matching TRBD1 (5 bases). The V gene's germline CDR1 is SGHTA and CDR2 FQGNSA. The CDR3 covers 16 residues. Trimming stripped 5 bases from V and 0 bases from J, with 16 bases between.

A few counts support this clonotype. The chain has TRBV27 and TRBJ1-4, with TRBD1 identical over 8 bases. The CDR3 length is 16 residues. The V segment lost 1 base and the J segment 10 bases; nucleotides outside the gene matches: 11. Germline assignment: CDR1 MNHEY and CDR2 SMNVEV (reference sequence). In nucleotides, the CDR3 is TGTGCCAGCAGTTTATTAACCGGACAGGGCCTAGGAAAACTGTTTTTT. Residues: CASSLLTGQGLGKLFF.

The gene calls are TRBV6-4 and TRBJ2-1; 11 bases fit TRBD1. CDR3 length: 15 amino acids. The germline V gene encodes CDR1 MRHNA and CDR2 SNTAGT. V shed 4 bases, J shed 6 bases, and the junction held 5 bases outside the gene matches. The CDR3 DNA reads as TGTGCCAGCAGTGGAACAGGGACAGGGGGCAATGAGCAGTTCTTC. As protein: CASSGTGTGGNEQFF.

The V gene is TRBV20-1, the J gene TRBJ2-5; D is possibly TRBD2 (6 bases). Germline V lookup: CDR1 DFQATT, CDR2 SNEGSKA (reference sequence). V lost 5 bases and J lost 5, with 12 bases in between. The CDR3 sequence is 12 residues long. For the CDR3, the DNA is TGCAGTGCTCGGGACTCCGGGGAGACCCAGTACTTC. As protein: CSARDSGETQYF.

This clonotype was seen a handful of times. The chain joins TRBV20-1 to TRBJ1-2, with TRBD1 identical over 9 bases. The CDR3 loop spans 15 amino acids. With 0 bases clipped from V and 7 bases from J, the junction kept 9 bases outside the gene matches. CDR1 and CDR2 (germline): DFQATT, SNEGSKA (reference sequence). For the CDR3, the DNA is TGCAGTGCTAGAGACACAGCACAGGGGGCTGTTGGCTACACCTTC. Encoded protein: CSARDTAQGAVGYTF.

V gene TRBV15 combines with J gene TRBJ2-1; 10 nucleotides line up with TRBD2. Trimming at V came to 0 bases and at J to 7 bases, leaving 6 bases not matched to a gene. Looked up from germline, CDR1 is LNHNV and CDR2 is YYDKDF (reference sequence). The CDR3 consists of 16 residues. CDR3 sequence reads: CATSREGLAGANEQFF. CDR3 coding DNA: TGTGCCACCAGCAGAGAAGGGCTAGCGGGAGCGAATGAGCAGTTCTTC.

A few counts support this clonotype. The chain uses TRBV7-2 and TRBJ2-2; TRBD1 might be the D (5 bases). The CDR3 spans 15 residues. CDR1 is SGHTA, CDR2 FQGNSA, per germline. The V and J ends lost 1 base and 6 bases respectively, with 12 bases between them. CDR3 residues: CASSLESMGPGELFF. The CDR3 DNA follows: TGTGCCAGCAGCTTAGAGTCAATGGGGCCCGGGGAGCTGTTTTTT.

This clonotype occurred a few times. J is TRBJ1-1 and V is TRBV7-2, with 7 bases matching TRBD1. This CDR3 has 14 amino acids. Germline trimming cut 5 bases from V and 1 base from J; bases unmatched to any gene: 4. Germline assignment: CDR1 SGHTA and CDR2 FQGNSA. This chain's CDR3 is CASSPSGGNTEAFF. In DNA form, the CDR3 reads TGTGCCAGCAGCCCTTCAGGGGGGAACACTGAAGCTTTCTTT.

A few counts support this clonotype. CDR3 DNA sequence: TGTGCCACCAGGCGACCCACTAACTATGGCTACACCTTC. Translation gives CATRRPTNYGYTF. The chain combines TRBV24-1 with TRBJ1-2; D not certain. Germline V lookup: CDR1 KGHDR, CDR2 SFDVKD. The CDR3 sequence is 13 residues long. V was clipped by 7 bases and J by 0 bases, with 8 bases between them.

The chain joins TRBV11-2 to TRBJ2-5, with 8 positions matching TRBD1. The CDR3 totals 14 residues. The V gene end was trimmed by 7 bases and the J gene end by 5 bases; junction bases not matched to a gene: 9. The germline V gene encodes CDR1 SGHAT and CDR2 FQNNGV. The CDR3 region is CASNVDRGGETQYF. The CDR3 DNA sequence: TGTGCCAGCAACGTAGACAGGGGTGGTGAGACCCAGTACTTC.

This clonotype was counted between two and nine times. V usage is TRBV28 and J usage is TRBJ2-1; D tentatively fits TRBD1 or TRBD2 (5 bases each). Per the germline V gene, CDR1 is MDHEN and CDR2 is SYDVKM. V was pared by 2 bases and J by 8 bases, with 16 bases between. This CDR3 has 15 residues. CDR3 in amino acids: CASSLPGRSQDEQFF. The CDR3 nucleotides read TGTGCCAGCAGTTTACCGGGACGGTCGCAGGATGAGCAGTTCTTC.

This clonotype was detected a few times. CDR3 amino acids: CASSYGTSWETQYF. The CDR3 DNA follows: TGTGCCAGCAGTTACGGGACATCGTGGGAGACCCAGTACTTC. This sequence joins TRBV6-5 and TRBJ2-5; D is perhaps TRBD1 (6 bases). Germline lookup yields CDR1 MNHEY and CDR2 SVGAGI. This CDR3 spans 14 amino acids. Between the trimmed V and J ends, which lost 2 bases and 5 bases, there was a span of 12 bases.

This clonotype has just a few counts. For the CDR3, the DNA is TGTGCCACCAACGTGTGGGATCAAGAGACCCAGTACTTC. Its protein is CATNVWDQETQYF. The chain carries TRBV7-8 and TRBJ2-5; D is ambiguous. Trimming left V 10 bases short and J 2 bases short, with 14 bases between. The CDR3 runs to 13 residues. Germline CDR1 SGHVS, CDR2 FQNEAQ.

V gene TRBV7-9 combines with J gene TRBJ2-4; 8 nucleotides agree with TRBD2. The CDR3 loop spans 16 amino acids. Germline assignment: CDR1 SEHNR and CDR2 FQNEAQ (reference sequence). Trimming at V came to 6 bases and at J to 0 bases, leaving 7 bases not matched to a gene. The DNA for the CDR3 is TGTGCCAGCAGGCCACTAGCGGAGCTAGCCAAAAACATTCAGTACTTC. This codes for CASRPLAELAKNIQYF.

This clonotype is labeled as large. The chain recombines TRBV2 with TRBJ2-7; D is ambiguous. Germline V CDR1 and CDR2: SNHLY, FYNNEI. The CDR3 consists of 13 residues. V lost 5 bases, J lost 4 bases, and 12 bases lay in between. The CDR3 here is CASSSTFRYEQYF. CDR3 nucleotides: TGTGCCAGCAGTTCCACATTCCGATACGAGCAGTACTTC.

For the CDR3, the DNA is TGCGCCAGCAGCCACTTACAGGGGGGGACTGAAGCTTTCTTT. This codes for CASSHLQGGTEAFF. V usage is TRBV4-3 and J usage is TRBJ1-1, with 8 bases identical to TRBD1. With 3 bases clipped from V and 5 bases from J, the junction kept 5 bases outside the gene matches. This CDR3 region has 14 residues. Germline V CDR1 and CDR2: LGHNA, YSLEER.

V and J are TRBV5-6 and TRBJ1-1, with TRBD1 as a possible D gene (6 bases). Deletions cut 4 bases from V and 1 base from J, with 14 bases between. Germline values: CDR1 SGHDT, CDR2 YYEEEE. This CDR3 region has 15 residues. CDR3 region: CASSGRQVANTEAFF. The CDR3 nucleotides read TGTGCCAGCAGCGGACGACAGGTTGCGAACACTGAAGCTTTCTTT. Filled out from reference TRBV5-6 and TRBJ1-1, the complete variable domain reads DAGVTQSPTHLIKTRGQQVTLRCSPKSGHDTVSWYQQALGQGPQFIFQYYEEEERQRGNFPDRFSGHQFPNYSSELNVNALLLGDSALYLCASSGRQVANTEAFFGQGTRLTVV.

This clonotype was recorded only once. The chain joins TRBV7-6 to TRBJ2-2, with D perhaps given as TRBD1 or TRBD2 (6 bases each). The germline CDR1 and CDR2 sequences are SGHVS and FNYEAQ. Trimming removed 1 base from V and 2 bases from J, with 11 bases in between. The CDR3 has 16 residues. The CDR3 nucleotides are TGTGCCAGCAGCTTAGTGGGGGGCCGTAACACCGGGGAGCTGTTTTTT. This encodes CASSLVGGRNTGELFF.

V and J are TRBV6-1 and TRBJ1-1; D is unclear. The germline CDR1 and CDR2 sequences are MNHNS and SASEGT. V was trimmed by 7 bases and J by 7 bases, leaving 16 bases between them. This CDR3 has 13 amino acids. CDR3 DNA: TGTGCCAGCAACACCGGTAACAGACTTGAAGCTTTCTTT. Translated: CASNTGNRLEAFF.

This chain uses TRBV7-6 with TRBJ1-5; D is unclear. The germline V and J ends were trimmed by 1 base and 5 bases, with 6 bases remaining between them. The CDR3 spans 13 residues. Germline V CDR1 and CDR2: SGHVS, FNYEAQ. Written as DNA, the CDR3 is TGTGCCAGCAGCTTAGGTGAGGATCAGCCCCAGCATTTT. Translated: CASSLGEDQPQHF.

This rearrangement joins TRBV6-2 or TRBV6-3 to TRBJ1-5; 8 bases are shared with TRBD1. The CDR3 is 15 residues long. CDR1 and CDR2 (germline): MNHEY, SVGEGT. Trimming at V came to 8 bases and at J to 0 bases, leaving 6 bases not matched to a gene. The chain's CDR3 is CASDTGGNSNQPQHF. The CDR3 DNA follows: TGTGCCAGCGATACAGGGGGTAATAGCAATCAGCCCCAGCATTTT.

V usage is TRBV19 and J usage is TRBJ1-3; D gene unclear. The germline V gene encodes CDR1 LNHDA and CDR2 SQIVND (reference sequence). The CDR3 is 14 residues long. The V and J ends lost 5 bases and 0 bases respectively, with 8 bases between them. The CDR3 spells CASSPNCSGNTIYF. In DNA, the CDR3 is TGTGCCAGTAGTCCTAATTGCTCTGGAAACACCATATATTTT.